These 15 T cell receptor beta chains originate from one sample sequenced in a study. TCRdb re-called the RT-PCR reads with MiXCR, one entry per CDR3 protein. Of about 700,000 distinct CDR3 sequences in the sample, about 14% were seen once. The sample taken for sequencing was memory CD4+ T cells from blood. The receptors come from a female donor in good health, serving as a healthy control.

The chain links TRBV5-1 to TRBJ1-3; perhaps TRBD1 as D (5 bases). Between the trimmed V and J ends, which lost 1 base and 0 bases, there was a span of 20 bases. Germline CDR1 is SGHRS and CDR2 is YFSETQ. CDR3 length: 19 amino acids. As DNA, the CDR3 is TGCGCCAGCAGCTTGTCCGGGACTCCACTCTTCAGCTCTGGAAACACCATATATTTT. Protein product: CASSLSGTPLFSSGNTIYF. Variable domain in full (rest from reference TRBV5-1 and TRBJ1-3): KAGVTQTPRYLIKTRGQQVTLSCSPISGHRSVSWYQQTPGQGLQFLFEYFSETQRNKGNFPGRFSGRQFSNSRSEMNVSTLELGDSALYLCASSLSGTPLFSSGNTIYFGEGSWLTVV.

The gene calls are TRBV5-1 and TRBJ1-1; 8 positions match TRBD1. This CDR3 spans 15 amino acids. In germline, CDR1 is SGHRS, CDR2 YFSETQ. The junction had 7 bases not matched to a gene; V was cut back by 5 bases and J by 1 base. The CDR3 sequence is CASRPWTGPNTEAFF. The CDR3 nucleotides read TGCGCCAGCAGGCCCTGGACAGGGCCGAACACTGAAGCTTTCTTT. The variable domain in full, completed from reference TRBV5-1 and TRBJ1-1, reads KAGVTQTPRYLIKTRGQQVTLSCSPISGHRSVSWYQQTPGQGLQFLFEYFSETQRNKGNFPGRFSGRQFSNSRSEMNVSTLELGDSALYLCASRPWTGPNTEAFFGQGTRLTVV.

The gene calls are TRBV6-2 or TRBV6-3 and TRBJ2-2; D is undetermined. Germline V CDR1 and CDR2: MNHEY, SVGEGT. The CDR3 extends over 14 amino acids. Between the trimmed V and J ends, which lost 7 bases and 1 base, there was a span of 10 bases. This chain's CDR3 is CASMRQMNTGELFF. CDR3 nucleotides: TGTGCCAGCATGAGGCAGATGAACACCGGGGAGCTGTTTTTT.

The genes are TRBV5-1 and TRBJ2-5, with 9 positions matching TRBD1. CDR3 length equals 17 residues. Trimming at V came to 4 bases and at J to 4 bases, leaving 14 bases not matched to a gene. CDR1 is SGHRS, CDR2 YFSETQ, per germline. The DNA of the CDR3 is TGCGCCAGCAGCCTTGGACAGGGGCAAGGTTTAACAGAGACCCAGTACTTC. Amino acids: CASSLGQGQGLTETQYF.

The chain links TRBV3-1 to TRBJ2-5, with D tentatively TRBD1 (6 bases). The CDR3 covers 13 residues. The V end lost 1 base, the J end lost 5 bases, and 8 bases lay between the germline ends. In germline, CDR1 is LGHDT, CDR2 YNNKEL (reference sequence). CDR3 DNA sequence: TGTGCCAGCAGCCAAGGACAGGTGGAGACCCAGTACTTC. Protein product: CASSQGQVETQYF.

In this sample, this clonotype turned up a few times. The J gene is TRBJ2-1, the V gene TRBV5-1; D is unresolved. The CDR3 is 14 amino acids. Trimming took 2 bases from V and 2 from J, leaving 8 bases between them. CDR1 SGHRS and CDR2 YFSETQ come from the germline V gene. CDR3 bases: TGCGCCAGCAGCTTCTACGACGCCTACAATGAGCAGTTCTTC. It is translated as CASSFYDAYNEQFF.

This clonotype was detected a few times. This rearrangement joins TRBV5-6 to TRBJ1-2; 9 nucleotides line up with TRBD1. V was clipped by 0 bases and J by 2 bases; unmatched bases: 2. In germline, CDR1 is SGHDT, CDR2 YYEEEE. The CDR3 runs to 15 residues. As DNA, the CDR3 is TGTGCCAGCAGCTTGGCAGGACAGGGGAACTATGGCTACACCTTC. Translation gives CASSLAGQGNYGYTF.

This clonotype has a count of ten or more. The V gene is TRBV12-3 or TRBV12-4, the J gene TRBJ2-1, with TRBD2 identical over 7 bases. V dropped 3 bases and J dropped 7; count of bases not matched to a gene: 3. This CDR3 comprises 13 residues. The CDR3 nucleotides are TGTGCCAGCAGTTTCCCTAGCGGTAATGAGCAGTTCTTC. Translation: CASSFPSGNEQFF.

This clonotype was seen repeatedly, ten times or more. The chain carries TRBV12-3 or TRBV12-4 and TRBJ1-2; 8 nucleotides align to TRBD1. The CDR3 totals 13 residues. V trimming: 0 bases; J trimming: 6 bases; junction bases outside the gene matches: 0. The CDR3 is CASSLADRDGYTF. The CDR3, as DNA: TGTGCCAGCAGTTTAGCGGACAGGGATGGCTACACCTTC.

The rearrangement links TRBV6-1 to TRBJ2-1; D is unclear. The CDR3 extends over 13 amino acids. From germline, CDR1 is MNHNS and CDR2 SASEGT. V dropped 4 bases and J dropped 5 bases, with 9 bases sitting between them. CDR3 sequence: CASSGFKDNEQFF. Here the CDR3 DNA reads TGTGCCAGCAGTGGATTTAAGGACAATGAGCAGTTCTTC.

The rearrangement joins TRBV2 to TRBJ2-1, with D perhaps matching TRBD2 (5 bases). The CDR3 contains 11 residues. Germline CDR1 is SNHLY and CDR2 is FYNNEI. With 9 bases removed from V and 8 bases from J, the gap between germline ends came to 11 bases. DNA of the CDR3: TGTGCCAGTAATATCGGGGATGAGCAGTTCTTC. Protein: CASNIGDEQFF.

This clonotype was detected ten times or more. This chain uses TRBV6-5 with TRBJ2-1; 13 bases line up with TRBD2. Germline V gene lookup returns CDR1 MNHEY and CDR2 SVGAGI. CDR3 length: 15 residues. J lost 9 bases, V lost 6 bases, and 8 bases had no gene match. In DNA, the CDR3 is TGTGCCAGCAGCCGGACTAGCGGGAGTTTTGGTGAGCAGTTCTTC. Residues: CASSRTSGSFGEQFF.

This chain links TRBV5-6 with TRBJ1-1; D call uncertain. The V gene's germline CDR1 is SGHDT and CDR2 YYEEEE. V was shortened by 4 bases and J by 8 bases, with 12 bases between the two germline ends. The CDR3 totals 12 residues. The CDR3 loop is CASSRQKGEAFF. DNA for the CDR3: TGTGCCAGCAGCCGTCAAAAAGGCGAAGCTTTCTTT.

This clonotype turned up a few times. CDR3 region: CASSLRTGAGYTF. In nucleotides, the CDR3 is TGCGCCAGCAGCCTACGGACTGGGGCGGGCTACACCTTC. The V and J genes are TRBV4-3 and TRBJ1-2; perhaps TRBD1 as D (5 bases). This CDR3 comprises 13 residues. The V gene's germline CDR1 is LGHNA and CDR2 YSLEER. Trimming left V 4 bases short and J 8 bases short, with 14 bases between.

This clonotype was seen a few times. Here the CDR3 reads CATSAQPNTEAFF. CDR3 in DNA: TGTGCCACCAGTGCCCAGCCTAACACTGAAGCTTTCTTT. V and J are TRBV24-1 and TRBJ1-1, with D uncertain. The CDR3 has 13 residues. CDR1 is KGHDR and CDR2 is SFDVKD in the germline V gene. Trimming removed 5 bases at V and 2 bases at J, with 8 bases between.